Each of the 30 T cell receptor beta chains below was sequenced from the same sample in a study of CD8 T cells in Susac syndrome. RNA amounts of about 0.5 to 1 ug underwent reverse transcription with random hexamers. TCRdb reprocessed the immunoSEQ multiplex PCR reads via MiXCR and lists one record per CDR3 protein. The sample contains 250,000 to 350,000 distinct CDR3 sequences, approximately 90% of which appear only once. Sequencing input: CD4+ T cells from PBMCs. All receptors derive from a human donor with multiple sclerosis.

The chain joins TRBV4-2 to TRBJ2-5; D gene ambiguous. CDR1 LGHNA and CDR2 YNFKEQ come from the germline V gene. The CDR3 runs 15 residues. Trimming left V 4 bases short and J 1 base short, with 13 bases between. CDR3 amino acids: CASSPYETSQETQYF. CDR3 in DNA: TGTGCCAGCAGCCCATACGAGACTTCCCAAGAGACCCAGTACTTC.

This chain connects TRBV18 to TRBJ1-1; a possible D gene is TRBD1 (5 bases). Trimming cost V 3 bases and J 1 base, with 12 bases left between them. Germline V CDR1 and CDR2: KGHSH, LQKENI. CDR3 length: 15 amino acids. The CDR3 here is CASSPNAGPNTEAFF. DNA of the CDR3: TGTGCCAGCTCACCGAATGCAGGGCCGAACACTGAAGCTTTCTTT.

Concerning this clonotype itself: A junction boundary mismatches the germline segment, possibly from a read error. The CDR3 region has the DNA TGTGCCAGCTCTCCACAGGGTTCCCTGGTTCAAGAGAACACTGAAGCTTTCTTT. This sequence encodes CASSPQGSLVQENTEAFF. The rearrangement joins TRBV18 to TRBJ1-1, with a tentative D call TRBD1 (6 bases). Germline lookup yields CDR1 KGHSH and CDR2 LQKENI. The CDR3 has 18 residues.

The chain has TRBV2 and TRBJ2-4; maybe TRBD2 (5 bases). The V and J ends lost 2 bases and 1 base respectively, with 12 bases between them. Per germline, CDR1 SNHLY and CDR2 FYNNEI. This CDR3 spans 16 amino acids. In DNA, the CDR3 is TGTGCCAGCAGTGAAATGGGCGGGTTGGCCAAAAACATTCAGTACTTC. It yields the protein CASSEMGGLAKNIQYF.

The CDR3 region is CASSQGGGYTDTQYF. CDR3 bases: TGTGCCAGCAGCCAGGGCGGGGGTTACACAGATACGCAGTATTTT. The rearrangement joins TRBV7-3 to TRBJ2-3; 7 bases align to TRBD2. Germline V gene lookup returns CDR1 SGHTA and CDR2 FQGTGA. This CDR3 comprises 15 residues. V gave up 5 bases and J gave up 2 bases; unmatched junction bases: 7.

This clonotype has just a few counts. The gene calls are TRBV18 and TRBJ1-1; D not resolved. V shed 5 bases and J shed 0 bases, with 7 bases lying between them. The CDR3 has 13 residues. Germline V gene lookup returns CDR1 KGHSH and CDR2 LQKENI. CDR3 sequence reads: CASSVSMNTEAFF. In DNA, the CDR3 is TGTGCCAGCTCAGTCAGCATGAACACTGAAGCTTTCTTT. The variable domain in full, with the rest retrieved from reference TRBV18 and TRBJ1-1, is NAGVMQNPRHLVRRRGQEARLRCSPMKGHSHVYWYRQLPEEGLKFMVYLQKENIIDESGMPKERFSAEFPKEGPSILRIQQVVRGDSAAYFCASSVSMNTEAFFGQGTRLTVV.

The chain recombines TRBV20-1 with TRBJ2-5, with TRBD2 as a possible D gene (6 bases). Germline CDR1 reads DFQATT; CDR2 reads SNEGSKA (reference sequence). The V and J ends lost 6 bases and 7 bases respectively, with 18 bases between them. This CDR3 comprises 13 residues. CDR3 amino acids: CSAPATSRGTQYF. The CDR3 nucleotides read TGCAGTGCCCCTGCTACTTCGCGGGGGACCCAGTACTTC.

The chain combines TRBV2 with TRBJ1-2; D gene unclear. This CDR3 comprises 13 residues. Trimming took 5 bases from V and 5 from J, leaving 12 bases between them. Germline loops: CDR1 SNHLY, CDR2 FYNNEI. The CDR3 DNA sequence: TGTGCCAGCAGTCCCTTGACGACATATGGCTACACCTTC. It is translated as CASSPLTTYGYTF.

The V and J genes are TRBV6-2 or TRBV6-3 and TRBJ1-1, with D possibly TRBD1 on 5 matching bases. V was cut by 6 bases and J by 1 base, with 27 bases left in between. The CDR3 has 19 amino acids. From germline, CDR1 is MNHEY and CDR2 SVGEGT. The CDR3 region has the DNA TGTGCCAGCAGACCCTTCACACCCCTTCGGACACCGAGGAACACTGAAGCTTTCTTT. Translating gives CASRPFTPLRTPRNTEAFF.

The gene calls are TRBV7-2 and TRBJ1-5; tentatively, D is TRBD1 (5 bases). Germline CDR1 is SGHTA and CDR2 is FQGNSA. The germline V and J ends were trimmed by 0 bases and 9 bases, with 21 bases remaining between them. This CDR3 is built from 17 residues. The CDR3 spells CASSLALHWLEGWPQHF. The CDR3 DNA sequence: TGTGCCAGCAGCTTAGCTCTTCACTGGTTGGAGGGGTGGCCCCAGCATTTT.

This chain joins TRBV7-8 and TRBJ1-2; weak D call: TRBD1 (6 bases). V was shortened by 1 base and J by 0 bases, with 18 bases between the two germline ends. This CDR3 is built from 18 residues. In germline, CDR1 is SGHVS, CDR2 FQNEAQ. The CDR3 region is CASSLVWGQGLANYGYTF. The CDR3 DNA sequence: TGTGCCAGCAGCTTAGTTTGGGGGCAGGGGTTAGCTAACTATGGCTACACCTTC. Full variable domain (rest looked up from reference TRBV7-8 and TRBJ1-2): GAGVSQSPRYKVAKRGQDVALRCDPISGHVSLFWYQQALGQGPEFLTYFQNEAQLDKSGLPSDRFFAERPEGSVSTLKIQRTQQEDSAVYLCASSLVWGQGLANYGYTFGSGTRLTVV.

The chain couples TRBV20-1 to TRBJ2-3, with D hard to call. Germline lookup yields CDR1 DFQATT and CDR2 SNEGSKA (reference sequence). The V gene lost 1 base and the J gene lost 0 bases, with 8 bases spanning the gap. The CDR3 totals 14 residues. The CDR3 protein is CSARGPESTDTQYF. CDR3 coding DNA: TGCAGTGCTAGAGGTCCGGAGAGCACAGATACGCAGTATTTT.

The chain employs TRBV7-2 and TRBJ2-3; D unresolved. The CDR3 consists of 11 residues. Trimming took 6 bases from V and 6 from J, leaving 7 bases between them. The germline V gene has CDR1 SGHTA and CDR2 FQGNSA. The DNA of the CDR3 is TGTGCCAGCAGTTGGTACGATACGCAGTATTTT. Protein sequence: CASSWYDTQYF.

This sequence joins TRBV7-9 and TRBJ1-2, with TRBD1 as a possible D gene (5 bases). The CDR3 totals 13 residues. Trimming pared 5 bases from V and 7 bases from J, leaving 14 bases between. CDR1 is SEHNR and CDR2 is FQNEAQ in the germline V gene (reference sequence). DNA of the CDR3: TGTGCCAGCAGCCCCACCAACGGGGGTGGCTACACCTTC. Translation gives CASSPTNGGGYTF. Together with reference TRBV7-9 and TRBJ1-2, the CDR3 gives the full variable domain: DTGVSQNPRHKITKRGQNVTFRCDPISEHNRLYWYRQTLGQGPEFLTYFQNEAQLEKSRLLSDRFSAERPKGSFSTLEIQRTEQGDSAMYLCASSPTNGGGYTFGSGTRLTVV.

The J gene is TRBJ2-3, the V gene TRBV9; D is unclear. This CDR3 contains 13 residues. The V gene's germline CDR1 is SGDLS and CDR2 YYNGEE. V lost 4 bases to trimming and J lost 4 bases, with 10 bases between them. The CDR3 DNA reads TGTGCCAGCAGCTCCCTGCTATCAGATACGCAGTATTTT. This encodes CASSSLLSDTQYF.

The chain combines TRBV6-6 with TRBJ2-6; D possibly uses TRBD1 or TRBD2 (5 bases each). The CDR3 sequence is 16 residues long. The V gene lost 11 bases and the J gene lost 2 bases, with 19 bases spanning the gap. Germline-derived CDR1 and CDR2 are MNHNY and SVGAGI (reference sequence). CDR3 sequence reads: CAVEGRFGTGANVLTF. The CDR3 DNA reads as TGTGCCGTCGAGGGGAGATTCGGAACTGGGGCCAACGTCCTGACTTTC.

The J gene is TRBJ2-2, the V gene TRBV3-1; perhaps D is TRBD1 or TRBD2 (5 bases each). Germline V CDR1 and CDR2: LGHDT, YNNKEL (reference sequence). With 4 bases removed from V and 6 bases from J, the gap between germline ends came to 21 bases. The CDR3 is 17 residues long. CDR3 coding DNA: TGTGCCAGCAGCCGACAGATGGGGGTCCTCGGGGCCGGGGAGCTGTTTTTT. Translation gives CASSRQMGVLGAGELFF.

The chain uses TRBV18 and TRBJ1-1; D is possibly TRBD1 (6 bases). Per the germline V gene, CDR1 is KGHSH and CDR2 is LQKENI. Trimming cost V 4 bases and J 3 bases, with 12 bases left between them. This CDR3 is 14 amino acids long. The DNA of the CDR3 is TGTGCCAGCTCACTTCAGGGGAGCGACACTGAAGCTTTCTTT. The encoded protein is CASSLQGSDTEAFF. Full variable domain (remainder filled in from reference TRBV18 and TRBJ1-1): NAGVMQNPRHLVRRRGQEARLRCSPMKGHSHVYWYRQLPEEGLKFMVYLQKENIIDESGMPKERFSAEFPKEGPSILRIQQVVRGDSAAYFCASSLQGSDTEAFFGQGTRLTVV.

J is TRBJ2-7 and V is TRBV7-2, with a tentative D call TRBD1 (7 bases). V shed 5 bases and J shed 2 bases, with 13 bases lying between them. Germline V gene lookup returns CDR1 SGHTA and CDR2 FQGNSA. The CDR3 extends over 14 amino acids. The CDR3 region is CASSPQGGPYEQYF. Written as DNA, the CDR3 is TGTGCCAGCAGCCCTCAGGGGGGCCCCTACGAGCAGTACTTC.

This clonotype was found once. The chain has TRBV12-5 and TRBJ2-3; D remains ambiguous. V lost 2 bases and J lost 4, with 10 bases in between. The CDR3 extends over 14 amino acids. Germline V gene sequence: CDR1 LGHNT, CDR2 FRNRAP. This chain's CDR3 is CASGLSLTSDTQYF. CDR3 nucleotide sequence: TGTGCTAGTGGTTTGTCGCTGACATCAGATACGCAGTATTTT.

The rearrangement uses TRBV12-3 or TRBV12-4 and TRBJ1-4; D is undetermined. V lost 5 bases and J lost 8, with 21 bases in between. The CDR3 loop spans 16 amino acids. The CDR3 region has the DNA TGTGCCAGCAGTCCCGGAGGGTGGGGTGGAGGCGAAAAACTGTTTTTT. It translates to CASSPGGWGGGEKLFF.

J is TRBJ1-1 and V is TRBV11-2; D remains unclear. The CDR3 sequence is 13 residues long. The germline CDR1 and CDR2 sequences are SGHAT and FQNNGV. V was clipped by 3 bases and J by 5 bases, with 10 bases between them. The CDR3 nucleotides read TGTGCCAGCAGCTTTAGCTTGGGAACTGAAGCTTTCTTT. Translation gives CASSFSLGTEAFF. The full variable domain, its missing parts supplied by reference TRBV11-2 and TRBJ1-1, is EAGVAQSPRYKIIEKRQSVAFWCNPISGHATLYWYQQILGQGPKLLIQFQNNGVVDDSQLPKDRFSAERLKGVDSTLKIQPAKLEDSAVYLCASSFSLGTEAFFGQGTRLTVV.

The rearrangement joins TRBV20-1 to TRBJ2-1, with D perhaps matching TRBD1 or TRBD2 (5 bases each). Germline lookup yields CDR1 DFQATT and CDR2 SNEGSKA (reference sequence). The CDR3 spans 13 residues. CDR3 residues: CSGDRAPYNEQFF. The CDR3 nucleotides read TGCAGCGGGGACCGAGCGCCTTACAATGAGCAGTTCTTC.

V gene TRBV11-2 combines with J gene TRBJ1-2; TRBD1 matches 8 bases. After removal of 2 bases from V and 7 bases from J, the junction contained 6 bases not matched to a gene. The CDR3 is 14 amino acids. The V gene's germline CDR1 is SGHAT and CDR2 FQNNGV. CDR3 nucleotide sequence: TGTGCCAGCAGCTTAACAGGGGGTAGTTTTGGCTACACCTTC. Translating it yields CASSLTGGSFGYTF.

The J gene is TRBJ1-3, the V gene TRBV3-1; D uncertain. The CDR3 spans 14 residues. Trimming removed 2 bases at V and 7 bases at J, with 12 bases between. CDR1 LGHDT and CDR2 YNNKEL come from the germline V gene (reference sequence). The CDR3 DNA follows: TGTGCCAGCAGCCAACGAGGGTCCCAGAACACCATATATTTT. It translates to CASSQRGSQNTIYF.

This chain uses TRBV30 with TRBJ2-1; D may be TRBD2 (5 bases). CDR1 and CDR2 from the germline V gene are GTSNPN and SVGIG (reference sequence). The CDR3 is 16 residues long. Deletions cut 0 bases from V and 4 bases from J, with 16 bases between. In DNA, the CDR3 is TGTGCCTGGAGTGTACTAGGAGGCTTATATTACAATGAGCAGTTCTTC. As protein: CAWSVLGGLYYNEQFF.

This clonotype has a handful of counts. The CDR3 nucleotides are TGTGCCAGCAGCCGGAGGACAGTTGATGAAAAACTGTTTTTT. Protein: CASSRRTVDEKLFF. The chain joins TRBV11-3 to TRBJ1-4, with D maybe TRBD1 (6 bases). V lost 5 bases, J lost 6 bases, and 13 bases lay in between. Germline CDR1 reads SGHNT; CDR2 reads YENEEA. The CDR3 length is 14 residues.

This clonotype was seen a few times. V is TRBV6-4 and J is TRBJ1-1; D might be TRBD1 (5 bases). Germline V CDR1 and CDR2: MRHNA, SNTAGT. The CDR3 spans 13 residues. Trimming removed 0 bases from V and 5 bases from J, with 7 bases in between. This CDR3 is CASSDSGGTEAFF. CDR3 in DNA: TGTGCCAGCAGTGACTCGGGGGGGACTGAAGCTTTCTTT.

V is TRBV5-1 and J is TRBJ2-3; no clear D. The length of the CDR3 is 16 residues. Trimming pared 3 bases from V and 1 base from J, leaving 15 bases between. Germline CDR1 is SGHRS and CDR2 is YFSETQ. In nucleotides, the CDR3 is TGCGCCAGCAGCTCCCTTGGGCCAGCCGGCACAGATACGCAGTATTTT. It yields the protein CASSSLGPAGTDTQYF.

This chain joins TRBV23-1 and TRBJ1-2; a weak D match, TRBD1 (6 bases). TRBV23-1 is an ORF for which the function is uncertain. The CDR3 spans 16 residues. Trimming removed 4 bases from V and 0 bases from J, with 15 bases in between. CDR3 in amino acids: CASSPGWGGPNYGYTF. DNA for the CDR3: TGCGCCAGCAGTCCGGGGTGGGGGGGGCCTAACTATGGCTACACCTTC.